The next 23 T cell receptor beta chains were all read from a single sample in a study of Ad26.COV2.S vaccination and SARS-CoV-2 variants. The treatment here: roughly 18 received Ad26.COV2.S at low or high dose, single or two shots; 5 received placebo; per-sample allocation not given. Day 63 after the first vaccine or placebo injection was the time point for sampling. Sequencing used immunoSEQ multiplex PCR; TCRdb keeps in-frame clones, though not all of them. The table lists roughly 400,000 clones, less than 95% of them singletons, with roughly 4% in the top ten. Sequenced here: peripheral blood, sampled in a trial of Ad26.COV2.S vaccine versus placebo. The receptors shown here come from a person aged 18-65 years who received the Ad26.COV2.S COVID-19 vaccine or a placebo.

The chain recombines TRBV27 with TRBJ2-3, with D perhaps matching TRBD2 (5 bases). V was pared by 2 bases and J by 0 bases, with 21 bases between. Germline V gene lookup returns CDR1 MNHEY and CDR2 SMNVEV (reference sequence). The CDR3 spans 19 residues. DNA for the CDR3: TGTGCCAGCAGTTTAGTCTGGATGGGGAGTTACTCTAGCACAGATACGCAGTATTTT. Its translation is CASSLVWMGSYSSTDTQYF.

This chain links TRBV28 with TRBJ2-1; 14 nucleotides match TRBD2. The CDR3 consists of 15 residues. Germline CDR1 and CDR2: MDHEN and SYDVKM. With V trimmed by 5 bases and J by 10 bases, 7 bases remained unmatched. The CDR3 nucleotides read TGTGCCAGCAGTACCGGGACTAGCGGGAGTAACGAGCAGTTCTTC. It translates to CASSTGTSGSNEQFF.

For the CDR3, the DNA is TGTGCCAGTAGCTGGGACGGAAATGAAAAACTGTTTTTT. Translation gives CASSWDGNEKLFF. The rearrangement joins TRBV19 to TRBJ1-4; D may be TRBD1 (5 bases). Trimming left V 6 bases short and J 5 bases short, with 10 bases between. Per germline, CDR1 LNHDA and CDR2 SQIVND (reference sequence). The CDR3 is made up of 13 amino acids.

J is TRBJ2-1 and V is TRBV3-1 (or the pseudogene TRBV3-2), with 9 bases matching TRBD1. In germline, CDR1 is LGHDT, CDR2 YNNKEL (reference sequence). With 0 bases clipped from V and 8 bases from J, the junction kept 5 bases outside the gene matches. The length of the CDR3 is 15 residues. In nucleotides, the CDR3 is TGTGCCAGCAGCCAAGACTGGGACAGGGACTATGAGCAGTTCTTC. Translation: CASSQDWDRDYEQFF.

The chain recombines TRBV7-2 with TRBJ2-7, with D perhaps TRBD1 (5 bases). The CDR3 is 14 residues long. Germline V CDR1 and CDR2: SGHTA, FQGNSA. Trimming cost V 3 bases and J 2 bases, with 11 bases left between them. CDR3 amino acids: CASSLGPAAYEQYF. The CDR3 DNA is TGTGCCAGCAGCTTGGGGCCAGCCGCCTACGAGCAGTACTTC.

The chain employs TRBV6-5 and TRBJ1-4, with 10 bases that match TRBD1. The CDR3 covers 14 residues. V lost 6 bases to trimming and J lost 7 bases; unmatched junction nucleotides: 5. Germline-derived CDR1 and CDR2 are MNHEY and SVGAGI. As DNA, the CDR3 is TGTGCCAGCAGCCGCGGGACAGGGGTTGAAAAACTGTTTTTT. The encoded protein is CASSRGTGVEKLFF.

The table lists this clone with a few counts. The chain has TRBV2 and TRBJ2-5; 9 bases line up with TRBD1. The length of the CDR3 is 15 residues. The V gene end was trimmed by 6 bases and the J gene end by 3 bases; junction bases not matched to a gene: 8. In germline, CDR1 is SNHLY, CDR2 FYNNEI. The CDR3 sequence is CASRDRGRSEETQYF. The CDR3 DNA follows: TGTGCCAGCAGGGACAGGGGACGCAGTGAAGAGACCCAGTACTTC.

V usage is TRBV7-9 and J usage is TRBJ1-2; 8 positions match TRBD1. Germline V gives CDR1 SEHNR, CDR2 FQNEAQ (reference sequence). V was pared by 5 bases and J by 7 bases, with 15 bases of the junction left unmatched. The CDR3 sequence is 16 residues long. In DNA form, the CDR3 reads TGTGCCAGCAGCCCCCCCGGACAGGGAAAAATTTCTGGCTACACCTTC. Translation: CASSPPGQGKISGYTF. The full variable domain, completed using reference TRBV7-9 and TRBJ1-2, is DTGVSQNPRHKITKRGQNVTFRCDPISEHNRLYWYRQTLGQGPEFLTYFQNEAQLEKSRLLSDRFSAERPKGSFSTLEIQRTEQGDSAMYLCASSPPGQGKISGYTFGSGTRLTVV.

The chain employs TRBV18 and TRBJ2-3; tentatively, D is TRBD1 (5 bases). The germline gives CDR1 KGHSH, CDR2 LQKENI. This CDR3 comprises 16 residues. The V end was cut by 5 bases, the J end by 2 bases, with 17 bases between. The CDR3 here is CASSKGATEITDTQYF. The CDR3 DNA is TGTGCCAGCTCAAAGGGCGCGACAGAGATCACAGATACGCAGTATTTT.

CDR3 residues: CASSTTSGQETQYF. DNA for the CDR3: TGTGCCAGTAGTACGACTAGCGGACAAGAGACCCAGTACTTC. The chain combines TRBV19 with TRBJ2-5; TRBD2 matches at 9 bases. Germline CDR1 and CDR2: LNHDA and SQIVND (reference sequence). The trim removed 4 bases at V and 2 bases at J, leaving 2 bases unmatched. CDR3 size: 14 residues.

V usage is TRBV11-3 and J usage is TRBJ2-1; D unresolved. CDR3 length: 14 residues. Germline CDR1 reads SGHNT; CDR2 reads YENEEA. V lost 1 base, J lost 6 bases, and 10 bases lay in between. This CDR3 reads CASSLGHQSNEQFF. As DNA, the CDR3 is TGTGCCAGCAGCTTAGGGCACCAGAGCAATGAGCAGTTCTTC.

In its sample, this clone was seen once. The chain is built from TRBV27 and TRBJ1-2; TRBD1 might be the D (6 bases). The ends were cut back, 4 bases at V and 0 bases at J, with 15 bases in the middle. The CDR3 has 16 amino acids. The V gene's germline CDR1 is MNHEY and CDR2 SMNVEV (reference sequence). CDR3 residues: CASSSNDRRANYGYTF. The CDR3 region has the DNA TGTGCCAGCAGTTCCAACGACAGGCGGGCTAACTATGGCTACACCTTC.

The rearrangement uses TRBV5-1 and TRBJ2-1; D not resolved. Germline values: CDR1 SGHRS, CDR2 YFSETQ. V lost 1 base to trimming and J lost 4 bases, with 6 bases between them. The CDR3 contains 13 residues. The CDR3 DNA reads TGCGCCAGCAGCTTGCAGCTATACAATGAGCAGTTCTTC. Translation: CASSLQLYNEQFF. Looking up the rest from reference TRBV5-1 and TRBJ2-1 gives the full variable domain: KAGVTQTPRYLIKTRGQQVTLSCSPISGHRSVSWYQQTPGQGLQFLFEYFSETQRNKGNFPGRFSGRQFSNSRSEMNVSTLELGDSALYLCASSLQLYNEQFFGPGTRLTVL.

The chain couples TRBV24-1 to TRBJ2-7; no clear D gene. V was shortened by 9 bases and J by 4 bases, with 9 bases between the two germline ends. Germline values: CDR1 KGHDR, CDR2 SFDVKD. There are 11 residues in the CDR3. The DNA for the CDR3 is TGTGCCACCCGGCAGTTTTACGAGCAGTACTTC. Translating gives CATRQFYEQYF.

V gene TRBV5-1 combines with J gene TRBJ2-5; 9 bases are shared with TRBD2. The V segment lost 2 bases and the J segment 5 bases; nucleotides outside the gene matches: 1. Germline CDR1 reads SGHRS; CDR2 reads YFSETQ. The CDR3 totals 13 residues. Written as DNA, the CDR3 is TGCGCCAGCAGCTTTAGCGGGAGCGAGACCCAGTACTTC. Its translation is CASSFSGSETQYF.

The chain carries TRBV6-1 and TRBJ2-1; the D is unclear. The germline gives CDR1 MNHNS, CDR2 SASEGT. The CDR3 spans 14 residues. V was trimmed by 1 base and J by 0 bases, leaving 4 bases between them. CDR3 sequence (DNA): TGTGCCAGCAGTGAAGGGGGCTCCTACAATGAGCAGTTCTTC. It yields the protein CASSEGGSYNEQFF.

This clone was found once. This chain's CDR3 is CASSEAPYYEQYF. The CDR3 nucleotides read TGTGCCAGCAGTGAAGCCCCCTATTACGAGCAGTACTTC. This sequence joins TRBV2 and TRBJ2-7; D ambiguous. The CDR3 is 13 residues long. V was cut by 0 bases and J by 4 bases, with 7 bases left in between. Germline assignment: CDR1 SNHLY and CDR2 FYNNEI.

The V and J genes are TRBV15 and TRBJ1-6; no firm D call. The length of the CDR3 is 16 residues. Germline CDR1 LNHNV, CDR2 YYDKDF (reference sequence). V was cut by 0 bases and J by 2 bases, with 8 bases left in between. CDR3 sequence (DNA): TGTGCCACCAGCAGAGAGGGGTTGACCTATAATTCACCCCTCCACTTT. This sequence encodes CATSREGLTYNSPLHF.

This clone was seen a single time. This chain's CDR3 is CASSGSGSGNTIYF. In DNA, the CDR3 is TGTGCCAGCAGTGGGAGCGGTTCTGGAAACACCATATATTTT. This chain uses TRBV6-2 or TRBV6-3 with TRBJ1-3; no reliable D call. Trimming took off 5 bases at V and 1 base at J, with 9 bases between the two ends. CDR3 size: 14 residues. The V gene's germline CDR1 is MNHEY and CDR2 SVGEGT.

V and J are TRBV9 and TRBJ2-6; tentative D call: TRBD1 (6 bases). The CDR3 loop spans 19 amino acids. Trimming took 0 bases from V and 0 from J, leaving 16 bases between them. CDR1 and CDR2 from the germline V gene are SGDLS and YYNGEE. The CDR3 coding sequence is TGTGCCAGCAGCGTAGATCCAGGGGCGTATCGCTCTGGGGCCAACGTCCTGACTTTC. Amino acid sequence: CASSVDPGAYRSGANVLTF.

This clone has a handful of counts. The chain has TRBV9 and TRBJ1-2; no firm D call. Trimming took 3 bases from V and 2 from J, leaving 17 bases between them. This CDR3 region has 16 residues. CDR1 is SGDLS, CDR2 YYNGEE, per germline. This CDR3 is CASSGSSLARNYGYTF. CDR3 in DNA: TGTGCCAGCAGCGGTAGTAGTCTTGCTAGGAACTATGGCTACACCTTC.

V and J are TRBV5-4 and TRBJ1-6; D is undetermined. Germline CDR1 SGHNT, CDR2 YYREEE (reference sequence). The CDR3 totals 15 residues. V was clipped by 0 bases and J by 7 bases, with 11 bases between them. The CDR3 DNA is TGTGCCAGCAGCTTGGCCGGGTTTACGAATTCACCCCTCCACTTT. This codes for CASSLAGFTNSPLHF.

The rearrangement uses TRBV9 and TRBJ2-2; D is possibly TRBD1 (6 bases). V was cut by 1 base and J by 4 bases, with 11 bases left in between. Germline CDR1 reads SGDLS; CDR2 reads YYNGEE. The CDR3 has 15 amino acids. CDR3 in amino acids: CASSVQGSSTGELFF. The DNA for the CDR3 is TGTGCCAGCAGCGTACAGGGGAGTAGCACCGGGGAGCTGTTTTTT.